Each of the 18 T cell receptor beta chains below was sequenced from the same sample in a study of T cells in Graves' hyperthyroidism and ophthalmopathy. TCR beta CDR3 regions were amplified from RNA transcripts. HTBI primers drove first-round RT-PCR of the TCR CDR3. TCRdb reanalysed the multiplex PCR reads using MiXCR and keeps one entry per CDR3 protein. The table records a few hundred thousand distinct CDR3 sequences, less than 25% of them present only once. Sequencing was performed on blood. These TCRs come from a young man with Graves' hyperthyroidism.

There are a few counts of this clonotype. CDR3 protein: CASSEMSGGATYEQYF. The CDR3 region has the DNA TGTGCCAGCAGTGAAATGAGCGGGGGGGCCACCTACGAGCAGTACTTC. This chain uses TRBV2 with TRBJ2-7; 10 bases are shared with TRBD2. V was pared by 2 bases and J by 2 bases, with 6 bases of the junction left unmatched. This CDR3 is built from 16 residues. Per germline, CDR1 SNHLY and CDR2 FYNNEI.

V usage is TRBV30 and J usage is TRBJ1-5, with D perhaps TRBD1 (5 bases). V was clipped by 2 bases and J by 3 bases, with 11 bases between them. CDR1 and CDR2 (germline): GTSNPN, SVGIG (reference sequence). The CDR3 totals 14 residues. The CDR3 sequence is CAWSTGGFNQPQHF. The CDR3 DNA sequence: TGTGCCTGGAGTACCGGGGGGTTCAATCAGCCCCAGCATTTT.

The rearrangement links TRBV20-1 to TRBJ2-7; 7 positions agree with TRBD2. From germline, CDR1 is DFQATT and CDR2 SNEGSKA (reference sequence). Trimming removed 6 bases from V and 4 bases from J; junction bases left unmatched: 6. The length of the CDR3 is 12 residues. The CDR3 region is CSALGGGYEQYF. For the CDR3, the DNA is TGCAGTGCCCTTGGGGGGGGATACGAGCAGTACTTC.

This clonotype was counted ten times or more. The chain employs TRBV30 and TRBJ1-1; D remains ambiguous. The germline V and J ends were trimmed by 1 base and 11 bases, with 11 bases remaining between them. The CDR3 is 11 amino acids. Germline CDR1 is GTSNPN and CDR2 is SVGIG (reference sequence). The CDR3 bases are TGTGCCTGGAGTGCACCGGGTGACGCTTTCTTT. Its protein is CAWSAPGDAFF.

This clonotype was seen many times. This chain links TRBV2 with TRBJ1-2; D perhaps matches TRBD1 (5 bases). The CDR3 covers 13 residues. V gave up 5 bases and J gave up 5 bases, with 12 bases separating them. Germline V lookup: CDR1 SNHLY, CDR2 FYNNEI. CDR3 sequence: CASSPGIGYGYTF. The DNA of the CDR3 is TGTGCCAGCAGTCCAGGGATTGGTTATGGCTACACCTTC. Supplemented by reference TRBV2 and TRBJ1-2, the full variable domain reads EPEVTQTPSHQVTQMGQEVILRCVPISNHLYFYWYRQILGQKVEFLVSFYNNEISEKSEIFDDQFSVERPDGSNFTLKIRSTKLEDSAMYFCASSPGIGYGYTFGSGTRLTVV.

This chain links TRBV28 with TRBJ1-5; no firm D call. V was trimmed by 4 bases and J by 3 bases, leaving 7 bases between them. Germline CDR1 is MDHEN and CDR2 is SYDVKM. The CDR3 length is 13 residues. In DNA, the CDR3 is TGTGCCAGCAGTTCCCAGCCCAATCAGCCCCAGCATTTT. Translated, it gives CASSSQPNQPQHF.

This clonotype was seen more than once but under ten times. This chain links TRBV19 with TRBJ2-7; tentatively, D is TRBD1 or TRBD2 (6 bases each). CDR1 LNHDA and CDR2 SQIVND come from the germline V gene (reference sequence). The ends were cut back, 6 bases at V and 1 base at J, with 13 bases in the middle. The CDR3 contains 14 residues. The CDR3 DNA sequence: TGTGCCAGTAGGCTAAGGGGGGCATCCTACGAGCAGTACTTC. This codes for CASRLRGASYEQYF.

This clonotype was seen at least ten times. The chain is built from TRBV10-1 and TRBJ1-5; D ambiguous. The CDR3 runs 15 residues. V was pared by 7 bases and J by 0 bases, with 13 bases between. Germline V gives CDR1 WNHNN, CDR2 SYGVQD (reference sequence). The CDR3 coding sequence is TGCGCCAGCACGAATCAGGCTTATAGCAATCAGCCCCAGCATTTT. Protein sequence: CASTNQAYSNQPQHF.

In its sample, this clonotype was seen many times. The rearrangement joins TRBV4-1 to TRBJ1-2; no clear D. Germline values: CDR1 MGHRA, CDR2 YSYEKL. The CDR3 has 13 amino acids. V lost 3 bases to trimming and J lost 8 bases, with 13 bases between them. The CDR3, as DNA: TGCGCCAGCAGCCAGGACCTTCATCGGGGCTACACCTTC. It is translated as CASSQDLHRGYTF.

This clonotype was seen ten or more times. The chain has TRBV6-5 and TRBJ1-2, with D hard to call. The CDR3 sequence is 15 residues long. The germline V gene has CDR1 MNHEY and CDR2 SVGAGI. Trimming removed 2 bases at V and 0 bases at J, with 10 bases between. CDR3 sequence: CASSYVVGSNYGYTF. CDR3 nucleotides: TGTGCCAGCAGTTACGTAGTGGGGTCTAACTATGGCTACACCTTC.

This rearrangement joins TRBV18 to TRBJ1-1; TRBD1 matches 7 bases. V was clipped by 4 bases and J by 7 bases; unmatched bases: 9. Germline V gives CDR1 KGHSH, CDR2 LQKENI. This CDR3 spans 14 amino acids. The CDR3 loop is CASSRDRLLNEAFF. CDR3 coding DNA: TGTGCCAGCTCACGGGACAGATTACTTAATGAAGCTTTCTTT.

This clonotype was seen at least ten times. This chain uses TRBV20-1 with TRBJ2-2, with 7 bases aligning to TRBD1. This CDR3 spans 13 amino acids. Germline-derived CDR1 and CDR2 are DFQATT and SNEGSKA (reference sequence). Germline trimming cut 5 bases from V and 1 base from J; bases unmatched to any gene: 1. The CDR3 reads CSAHRGNTGELFF. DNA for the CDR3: TGCAGTGCTCACAGGGGGAACACCGGGGAGCTGTTTTTT.

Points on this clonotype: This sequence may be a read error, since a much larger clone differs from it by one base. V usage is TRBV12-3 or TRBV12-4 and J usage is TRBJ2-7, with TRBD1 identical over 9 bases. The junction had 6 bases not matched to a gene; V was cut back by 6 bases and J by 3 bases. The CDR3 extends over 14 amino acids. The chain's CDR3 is CASRSGTGFYEQYF. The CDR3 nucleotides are TGTGCCAGCAGATCCGGGACAGGGTTCTACGAGCAGTACTTC.

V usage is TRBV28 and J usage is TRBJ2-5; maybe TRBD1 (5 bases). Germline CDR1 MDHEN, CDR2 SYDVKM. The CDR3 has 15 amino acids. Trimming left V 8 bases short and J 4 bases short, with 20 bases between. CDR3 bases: TGTGCCAGCGGGGCTTCCTTTGGGCGCAGAGAGACCCAGTACTTC. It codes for CASGASFGRRETQYF.

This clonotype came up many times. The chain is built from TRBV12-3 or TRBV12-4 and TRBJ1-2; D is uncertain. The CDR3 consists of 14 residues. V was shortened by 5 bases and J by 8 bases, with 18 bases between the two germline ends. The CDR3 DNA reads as TGTGCCAGCAGTCCGGGTTTTCAGGCGGGCGGCTACACCTTC. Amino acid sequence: CASSPGFQAGGYTF.

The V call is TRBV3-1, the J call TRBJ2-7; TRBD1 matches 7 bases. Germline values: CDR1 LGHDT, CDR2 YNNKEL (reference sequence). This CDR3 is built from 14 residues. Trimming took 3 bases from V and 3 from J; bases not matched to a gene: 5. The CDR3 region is CASSQATGIYEQYF. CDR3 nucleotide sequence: TGTGCCAGCAGCCAGGCGACAGGGATCTACGAGCAGTACTTC.

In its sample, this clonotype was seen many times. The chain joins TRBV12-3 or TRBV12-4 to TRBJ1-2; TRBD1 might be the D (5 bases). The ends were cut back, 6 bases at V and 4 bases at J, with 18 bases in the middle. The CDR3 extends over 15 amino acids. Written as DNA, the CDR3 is TGTGCCAGCAGCGAGGGGACCAGGCTCAGCTATGGCTACACCTTC. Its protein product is CASSEGTRLSYGYTF.

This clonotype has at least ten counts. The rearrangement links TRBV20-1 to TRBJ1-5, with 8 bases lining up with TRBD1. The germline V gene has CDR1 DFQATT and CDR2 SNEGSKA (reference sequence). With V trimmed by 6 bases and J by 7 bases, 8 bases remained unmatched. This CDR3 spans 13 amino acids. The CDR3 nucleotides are TGCAGTGCCACCGGACAGGGTATACAGCCCCAGCATTTT. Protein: CSATGQGIQPQHF.